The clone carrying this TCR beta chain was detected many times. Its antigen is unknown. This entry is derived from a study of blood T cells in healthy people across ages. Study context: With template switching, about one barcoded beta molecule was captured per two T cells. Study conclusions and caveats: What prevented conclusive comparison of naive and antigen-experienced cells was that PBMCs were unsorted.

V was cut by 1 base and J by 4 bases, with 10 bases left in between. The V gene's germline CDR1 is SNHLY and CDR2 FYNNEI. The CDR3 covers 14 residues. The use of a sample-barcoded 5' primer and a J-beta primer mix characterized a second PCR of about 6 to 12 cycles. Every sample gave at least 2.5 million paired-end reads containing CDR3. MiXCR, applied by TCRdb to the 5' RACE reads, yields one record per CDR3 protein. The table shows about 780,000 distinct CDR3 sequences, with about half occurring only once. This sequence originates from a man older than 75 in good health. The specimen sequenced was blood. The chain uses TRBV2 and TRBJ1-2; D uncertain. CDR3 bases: TGTGCCAGCAGTGAAGAGTCGACGGCCTATGGCTACACCTTC. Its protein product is CASSEESTAYGYTF.